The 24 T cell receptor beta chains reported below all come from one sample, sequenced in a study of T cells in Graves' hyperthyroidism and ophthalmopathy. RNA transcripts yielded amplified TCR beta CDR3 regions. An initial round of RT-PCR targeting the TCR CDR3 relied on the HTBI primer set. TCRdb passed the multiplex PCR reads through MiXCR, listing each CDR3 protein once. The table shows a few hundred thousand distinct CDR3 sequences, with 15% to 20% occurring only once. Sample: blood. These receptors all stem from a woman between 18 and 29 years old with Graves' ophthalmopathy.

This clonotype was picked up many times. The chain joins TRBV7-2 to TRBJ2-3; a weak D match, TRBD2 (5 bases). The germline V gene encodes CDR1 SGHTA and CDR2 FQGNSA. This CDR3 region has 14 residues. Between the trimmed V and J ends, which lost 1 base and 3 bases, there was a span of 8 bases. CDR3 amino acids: CASSLGLATDTQYF. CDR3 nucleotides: TGTGCCAGCAGCTTAGGGCTAGCTACAGATACGCAGTATTTT. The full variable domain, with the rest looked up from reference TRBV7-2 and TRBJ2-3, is GAGVSQSPSNKVTEKGKDVELRCDPISGHTALYWYRQSLGQGLEFLIYFQGNSAPDKSGLPSDRFSAERTGGSVSTLTIQRTQQEDSAVYLCASSLGLATDTQYFGPGTRLTVL.

The CDR3 sequence is CASISWDTIYF. CDR3 nucleotide sequence: TGTGCCAGCATCAGTTGGGACACCATATATTTT. The chain is built from TRBV28 and TRBJ1-3, with D unclear. The CDR3 sequence is 11 residues long. Trimming stripped 7 bases from V and 8 bases from J, with 9 bases between. From germline, CDR1 is MDHEN and CDR2 SYDVKM.

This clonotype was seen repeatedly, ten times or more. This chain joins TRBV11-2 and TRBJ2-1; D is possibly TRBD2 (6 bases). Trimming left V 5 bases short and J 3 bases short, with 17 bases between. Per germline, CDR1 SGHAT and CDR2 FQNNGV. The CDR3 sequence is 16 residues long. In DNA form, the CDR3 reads TGTGCCAGCAGCGTACGTAGGGTAGCGGACTACAATGAGCAGTTCTTC. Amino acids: CASSVRRVADYNEQFF.

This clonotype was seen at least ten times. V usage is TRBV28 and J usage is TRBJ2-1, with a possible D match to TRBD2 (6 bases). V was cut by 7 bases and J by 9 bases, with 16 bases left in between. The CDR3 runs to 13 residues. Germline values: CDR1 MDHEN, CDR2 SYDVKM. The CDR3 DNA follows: TGTGCCAGCACCCACTCGGGGGTTAGTGAGCAGTTCTTC. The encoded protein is CASTHSGVSEQFF. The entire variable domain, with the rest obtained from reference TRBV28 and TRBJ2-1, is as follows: DVKVTQSSRYLVKRTGEKVFLECVQDMDHENMFWYRQDPGLGLRLIYFSYDVKMKEKGDIPEGYSVSREKKERFSLILESASTNQTSMYLCASTHSGVSEQFFGPGTRLTVL.

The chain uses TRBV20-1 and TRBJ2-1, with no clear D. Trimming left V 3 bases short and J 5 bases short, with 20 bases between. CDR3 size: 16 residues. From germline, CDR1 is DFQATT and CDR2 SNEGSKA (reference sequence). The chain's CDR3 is CSASRFLVVGHNEQFF. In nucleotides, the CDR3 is TGCAGTGCTAGCCGTTTCCTAGTCGTTGGCCACAATGAGCAGTTCTTC.

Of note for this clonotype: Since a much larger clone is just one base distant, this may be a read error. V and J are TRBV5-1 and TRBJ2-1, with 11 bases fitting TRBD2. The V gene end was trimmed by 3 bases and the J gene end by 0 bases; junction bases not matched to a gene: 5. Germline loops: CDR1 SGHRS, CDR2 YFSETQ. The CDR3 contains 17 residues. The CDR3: CASSSVSGGGSYNEQFF. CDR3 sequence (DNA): TGCGCCAGCAGCTCCGTTAGCGGGGGGGGCTCCTACAATGAGCAGTTCTTC.

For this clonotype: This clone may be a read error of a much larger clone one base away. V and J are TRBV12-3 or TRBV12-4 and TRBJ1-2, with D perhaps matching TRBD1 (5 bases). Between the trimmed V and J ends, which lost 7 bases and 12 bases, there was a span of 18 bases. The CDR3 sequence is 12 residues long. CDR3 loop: CASTRGPGGHTF. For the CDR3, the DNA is TGTGCCAGCACCCGGGGACCGGGAGGCCACACCTTC.

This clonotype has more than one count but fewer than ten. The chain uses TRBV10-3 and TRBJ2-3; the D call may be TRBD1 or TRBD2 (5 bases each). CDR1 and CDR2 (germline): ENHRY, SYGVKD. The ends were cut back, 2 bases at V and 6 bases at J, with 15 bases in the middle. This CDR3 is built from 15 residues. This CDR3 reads CAISETGTAGDTQYF. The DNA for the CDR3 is TGTGCCATCAGTGAGACCGGGACCGCCGGGGATACGCAGTATTTT.

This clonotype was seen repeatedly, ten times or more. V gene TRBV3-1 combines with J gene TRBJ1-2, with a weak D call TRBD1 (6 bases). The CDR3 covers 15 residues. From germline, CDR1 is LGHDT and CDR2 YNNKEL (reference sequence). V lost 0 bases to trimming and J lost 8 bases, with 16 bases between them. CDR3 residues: CASSQEDRPRGGYTF. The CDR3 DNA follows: TGTGCCAGCAGCCAAGAAGACAGGCCGCGGGGCGGCTACACCTTC.

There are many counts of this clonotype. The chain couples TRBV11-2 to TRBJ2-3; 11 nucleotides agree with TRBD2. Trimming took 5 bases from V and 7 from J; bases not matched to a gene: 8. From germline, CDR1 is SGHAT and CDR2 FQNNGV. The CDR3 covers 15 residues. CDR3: CASSPPGLAEYTQYF. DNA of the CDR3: TGTGCCAGCAGCCCCCCGGGACTAGCGGAGTATACGCAGTATTTT.

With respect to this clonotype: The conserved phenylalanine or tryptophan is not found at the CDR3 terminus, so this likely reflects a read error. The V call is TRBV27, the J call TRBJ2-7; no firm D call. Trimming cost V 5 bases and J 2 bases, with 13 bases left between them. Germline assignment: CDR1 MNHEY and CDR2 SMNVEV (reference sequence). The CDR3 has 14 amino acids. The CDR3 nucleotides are TGTGCCAGCAGTCTCCTCGGAACGGCCTACGAGCAGTACTCC. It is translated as CASSLLGTAYEQYS.

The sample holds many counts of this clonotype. The CDR3 region has the DNA TGTGCCAGCAGCTCGAACCCCAGGGGTAACACTGAAGCTTTCTTT. Its protein is CASSSNPRGNTEAFF. The rearrangement uses TRBV5-6 and TRBJ1-1; D possibly corresponds to TRBD1 (6 bases). This CDR3 has 15 residues. Germline CDR1 reads SGHDT; CDR2 reads YYEEEE. Trimming removed 3 bases from V and 2 bases from J, with 14 bases in between.

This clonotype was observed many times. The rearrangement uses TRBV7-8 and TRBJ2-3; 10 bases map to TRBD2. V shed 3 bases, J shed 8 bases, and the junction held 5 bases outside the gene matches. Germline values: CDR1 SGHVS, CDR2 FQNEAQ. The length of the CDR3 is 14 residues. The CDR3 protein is CASSFSGRRGTQYF. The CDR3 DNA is TGTGCCAGCAGCTTTAGCGGGAGGAGAGGTACGCAGTATTTT.

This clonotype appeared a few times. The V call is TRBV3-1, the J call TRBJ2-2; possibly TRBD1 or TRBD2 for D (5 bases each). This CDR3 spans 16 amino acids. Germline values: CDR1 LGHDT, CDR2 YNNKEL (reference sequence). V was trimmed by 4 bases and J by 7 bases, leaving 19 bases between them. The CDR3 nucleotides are TGTGCCAGCAGCCGGACTCCGGGACCCTCAAGCGGGGAGCTGTTTTTT. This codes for CASSRTPGPSSGELFF.

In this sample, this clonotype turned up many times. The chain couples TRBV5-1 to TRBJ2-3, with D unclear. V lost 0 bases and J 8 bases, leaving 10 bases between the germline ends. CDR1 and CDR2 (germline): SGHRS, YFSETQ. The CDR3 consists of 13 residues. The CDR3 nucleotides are TGCGCCAGCAGCTTGGGTTCCCAGGTTACGCAGTATTTT. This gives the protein CASSLGSQVTQYF.

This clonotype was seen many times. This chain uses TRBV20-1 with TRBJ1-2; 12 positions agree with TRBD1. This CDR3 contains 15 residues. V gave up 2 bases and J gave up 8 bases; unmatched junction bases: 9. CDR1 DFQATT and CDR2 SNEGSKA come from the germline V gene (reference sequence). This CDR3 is CSARFSGQGASGYTF. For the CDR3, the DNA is TGCAGTGCTAGATTTTCGGGACAGGGGGCTTCGGGCTACACCTTC.

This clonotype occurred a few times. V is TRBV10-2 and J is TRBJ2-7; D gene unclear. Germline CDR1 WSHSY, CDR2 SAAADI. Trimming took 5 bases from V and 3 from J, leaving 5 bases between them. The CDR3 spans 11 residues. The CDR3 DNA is TGCGCCAGCAGTCAGAACTACGAGCAGTACTTC. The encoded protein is CASSQNYEQYF.

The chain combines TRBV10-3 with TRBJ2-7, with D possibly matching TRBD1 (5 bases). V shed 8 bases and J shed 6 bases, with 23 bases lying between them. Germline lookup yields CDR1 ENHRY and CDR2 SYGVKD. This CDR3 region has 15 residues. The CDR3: CAISPPDSGYSEQYF. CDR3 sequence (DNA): TGTGCCATCTCCCCCCCGGATTCAGGGTATAGCGAGCAGTACTTC.

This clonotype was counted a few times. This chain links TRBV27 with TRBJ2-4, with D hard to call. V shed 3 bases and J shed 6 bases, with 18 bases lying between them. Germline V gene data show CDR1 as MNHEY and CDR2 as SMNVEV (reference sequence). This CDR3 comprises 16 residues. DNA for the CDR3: TGTGCCAGCAGTTTGGCGCCGGGCCCACCCCTAAACATTCAGTACTTC. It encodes CASSLAPGPPLNIQYF.

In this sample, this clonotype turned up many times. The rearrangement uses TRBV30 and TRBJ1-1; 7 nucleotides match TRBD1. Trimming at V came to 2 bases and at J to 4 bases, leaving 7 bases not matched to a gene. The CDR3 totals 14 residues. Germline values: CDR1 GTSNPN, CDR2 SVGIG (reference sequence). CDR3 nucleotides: TGTGCCTGGAGTCAGGGGGGGTCGAGCACTGAAGCTTTCTTT. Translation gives CAWSQGGSSTEAFF.

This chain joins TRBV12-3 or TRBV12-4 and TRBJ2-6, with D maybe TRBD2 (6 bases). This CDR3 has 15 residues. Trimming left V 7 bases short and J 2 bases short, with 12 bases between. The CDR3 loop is CASNPSGAGANVLTF. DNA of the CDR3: TGTGCCAGCAACCCATCGGGGGCTGGGGCCAACGTCCTGACTTTC.

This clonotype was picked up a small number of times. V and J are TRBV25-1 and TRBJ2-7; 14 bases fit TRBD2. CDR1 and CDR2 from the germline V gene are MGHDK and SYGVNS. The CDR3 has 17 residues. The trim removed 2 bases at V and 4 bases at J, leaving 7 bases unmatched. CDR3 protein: CASSEGTSGSKWYEQYF. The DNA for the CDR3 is TGTGCCAGCAGTGAAGGGACTAGCGGGAGTAAATGGTACGAGCAGTACTTC.

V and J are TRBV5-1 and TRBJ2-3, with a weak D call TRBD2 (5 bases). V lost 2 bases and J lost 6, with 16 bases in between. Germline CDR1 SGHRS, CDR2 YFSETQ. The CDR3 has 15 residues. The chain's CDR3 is CASSLAVPPQDTQYF. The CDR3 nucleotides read TGCGCCAGCAGCTTAGCGGTGCCCCCTCAGGATACGCAGTATTTT.

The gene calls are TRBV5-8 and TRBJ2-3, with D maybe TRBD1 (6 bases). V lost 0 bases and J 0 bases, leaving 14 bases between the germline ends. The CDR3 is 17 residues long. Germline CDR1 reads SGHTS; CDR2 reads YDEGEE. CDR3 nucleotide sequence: TGTGCCAGCAGCTTGGATCTCGGACAGACTAGCACAGATACGCAGTATTTT. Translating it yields CASSLDLGQTSTDTQYF.